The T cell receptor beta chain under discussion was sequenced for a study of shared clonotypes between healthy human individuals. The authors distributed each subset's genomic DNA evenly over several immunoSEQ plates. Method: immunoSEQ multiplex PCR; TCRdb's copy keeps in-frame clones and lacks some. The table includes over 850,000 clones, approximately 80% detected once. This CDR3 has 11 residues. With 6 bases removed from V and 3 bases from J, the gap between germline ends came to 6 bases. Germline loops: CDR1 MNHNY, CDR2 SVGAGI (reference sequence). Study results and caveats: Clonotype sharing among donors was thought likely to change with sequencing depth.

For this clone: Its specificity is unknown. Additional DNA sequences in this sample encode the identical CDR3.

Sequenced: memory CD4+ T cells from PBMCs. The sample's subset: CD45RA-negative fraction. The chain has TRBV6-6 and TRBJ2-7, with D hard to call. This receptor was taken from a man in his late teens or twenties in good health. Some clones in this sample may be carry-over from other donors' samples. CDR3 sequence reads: CASSPRYEQYF. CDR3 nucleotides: TGTGCCAGCAGCCCCCGCTACGAGCAGTACTTC.